One sample yielded the 13 T cell receptor beta chains listed below, sequenced in a study of cytomegalovirus exposure and HLA in healthy donors. PCR was performed using 60 Vbeta and 13 Jbeta primers. Clones were read by immunoSEQ multiplex PCR, and TCRdb kept only the in-frame ones, dropping some. Among about 130,000 clones, around 82% were seen once, and the ten largest hold around 4%. The sample taken for sequencing was PBMCs. These receptors were collected from a man between 40 and 49 years old in good health and CMV-seronegative.

V is TRBV4-3 and J is TRBJ2-7, with D possibly being TRBD2 (6 bases). Germline CDR1 is LGHNA and CDR2 is YSLEER. The CDR3 loop spans 15 amino acids. V shed 0 bases and J shed 0 bases, with 9 bases lying between them. CDR3 DNA: TGCGCCAGCAGCCAAGATAGCGGCAGCTCCTACGAGCAGTACTTC. Amino acid sequence: CASSQDSGSSYEQYF.

The gene calls are TRBV7-2 and TRBJ1-5; D is unresolved. V was clipped by 3 bases and J by 3 bases, with 12 bases between them. The CDR3 is 15 residues long. Germline V gene lookup returns CDR1 SGHTA and CDR2 FQGNSA. The CDR3 DNA is TGTGCCAGCAGCTTGTCTCCAGGCACCAATCAGCCCCAGCATTTT. It is translated as CASSLSPGTNQPQHF.

Here the CDR3 reads CASSSGPLQGGWGISEAFF. The CDR3 DNA reads TGTGCCAGCAGTTCGGGCCCCTTACAGGGTGGTTGGGGGATCTCTGAAGCTTTCTTT. The chain has TRBV27 and TRBJ1-1, with TRBD1 as a possible D gene (6 bases). The germline V gene encodes CDR1 MNHEY and CDR2 SMNVEV (reference sequence). The V and J ends lost 4 bases and 6 bases respectively, with 30 bases between them. This CDR3 spans 19 amino acids.

The CDR3 here is CASGGGRGTEAFF. CDR3 sequence (DNA): TGTGCCTCCGGGGGGGGGCGCGGGACTGAAGCTTTCTTT. V is TRBV10-3 and J is TRBJ1-1, with a weak D call TRBD1 (6 bases). The CDR3 runs 13 residues. V lost 11 bases and J 5 bases, leaving 18 bases between the germline ends. Germline V CDR1 and CDR2: ENHRY, SYGVKD.

This clone appeared once. The chain is built from TRBV7-9 and TRBJ1-2; 9 bases line up with TRBD1. The ends lost 5 bases at V and 4 bases at J; junction bases unmatched: 8. In germline, CDR1 is SEHNR, CDR2 FQNEAQ (reference sequence). This CDR3 has 15 residues. CDR3 nucleotides: TGTGCCAGCAGCCGGGGACAGGGTCATGGCTATGGCTACACCTTC. It specifies CASSRGQGHGYGYTF.

This clone appeared a single time. The J gene is TRBJ1-3, the V gene TRBV7-7; 9 nucleotides line up with TRBD1. V lost 1 base, J lost 2 bases, and 0 bases stayed unmatched. The CDR3 length is 15 residues. The germline V gene encodes CDR1 SSHAT and CDR2 FNYEAQ (reference sequence). The CDR3 loop is CASSLDRGPGNTIYF. The CDR3 bases are TGTGCCAGCAGCTTAGACAGGGGGCCTGGAAACACCATATATTTT.

The table lists this clone with a count of one. This chain joins TRBV5-6 and TRBJ2-1, with D possibly matching TRBD2 (6 bases). The ends were cut back, 4 bases at V and 14 bases at J, with 16 bases in the middle. CDR1 and CDR2 (germline): SGHDT, YYEEEE. This CDR3 region has 12 residues. CDR3 DNA sequence: TGTGCCAGCAGCCGTGGAGGGCCTTTAGAGTTCTTC. Amino acid sequence: CASSRGGPLEFF.

Only one count was recorded for this clone. The V and J genes are TRBV10-3 and TRBJ1-1; D gene uncertain. CDR3 length equals 13 residues. Looked up from germline, CDR1 is ENHRY and CDR2 is SYGVKD. The V end was cut by 10 bases, the J end by 1 base, with 13 bases between. CDR3 sequence (DNA): TGTGCCACGATCAATCAAGCGAACACTGAAGCTTTCTTT. Translation: CATINQANTEAFF.

The CDR3 loop is CASSLLHRNYGYTF. The CDR3 bases are TGTGCCAGCAGTTTATTACACCGAAACTATGGCTACACCTTC. The rearrangement links TRBV28 to TRBJ1-2; unclear D gene. There are 14 residues in the CDR3. CDR1 MDHEN and CDR2 SYDVKM come from the germline V gene. The V end lost 1 base, the J end lost 2 bases, and 8 bases lay between the germline ends.

In its sample, this clone was seen a few times. This chain uses TRBV30 with TRBJ2-6; tentatively, D is TRBD2 (5 bases). Germline CDR1 is GTSNPN and CDR2 is SVGIG (reference sequence). This CDR3 spans 17 amino acids. V was shortened by 1 base and J by 0 bases, with 13 bases between the two germline ends. DNA of the CDR3: TGTGCCTGGAGTGGGGGTCGGAGGACCTCTGGGGCCAACGTCCTGACTTTC. Protein product: CAWSGGRRTSGANVLTF.

The V call is TRBV5-1, the J call TRBJ2-2; 7 nucleotides match TRBD1. Trimming at V came to 4 bases and at J to 0 bases, leaving 6 bases not matched to a gene. The CDR3 loop spans 16 amino acids. Per germline, CDR1 SGHRS and CDR2 YFSETQ. CDR3 region: CASSTTTGTNTGELFF. The CDR3 coding sequence is TGCGCCAGCAGCACCACGACAGGGACGAACACCGGGGAGCTGTTTTTT.

This chain links TRBV4-1 with TRBJ2-2; the D gene is possibly TRBD1 (5 bases). The CDR3 spans 18 residues. Germline V CDR1 and CDR2: MGHRA, YSYEKL. Trimming stripped 0 bases from V and 0 bases from J, with 14 bases between. The CDR3 DNA follows: TGCGCCAGCAGCCAAGATCTGTATGGGGCCTCGAACACCGGGGAGCTGTTTTTT. This codes for CASSQDLYGASNTGELFF.

This chain uses TRBV7-6 with TRBJ1-5; D is unclear. The V end lost 6 bases, the J end lost 3 bases, and 6 bases lay between the germline ends. The CDR3 covers 12 residues. Looked up from germline, CDR1 is SGHVS and CDR2 is FNYEAQ. CDR3 DNA: TGTGCCAGCAGTTTCTTCAATCAGCCCCAGCATTTT. Its translation: CASSFFNQPQHF.